This T cell receptor (beta chain) stems from a study of T cell changes during pregnancy in multiple sclerosis. J was trimmed by 5 bases and V by 7 bases; bases with no gene match: 7. The CDR3 totals 14 residues. Germline assignment: CDR1 SGHVS and CDR2 FQNEAQ. Profiling relied on immunoSEQ multiplex PCR, and the TCRdb table lists in-frame clones only, not all of them. Of about 74,000 clones listed, around nine tenths are singletons. The V gene is TRBV7-8, the J gene TRBJ2-1, with 8 bases fitting TRBD2. The receptor was derived from a female donor with multiple sclerosis, enrolled in a pregnancy study. The sample consisted of peripheral blood, taken before pregnancy. CDR3 in DNA: TGTGCCAGCAACCTCGGGACTAGTCACAATGAGCAGTTCTTC. It specifies CASNLGTSHNEQFF.